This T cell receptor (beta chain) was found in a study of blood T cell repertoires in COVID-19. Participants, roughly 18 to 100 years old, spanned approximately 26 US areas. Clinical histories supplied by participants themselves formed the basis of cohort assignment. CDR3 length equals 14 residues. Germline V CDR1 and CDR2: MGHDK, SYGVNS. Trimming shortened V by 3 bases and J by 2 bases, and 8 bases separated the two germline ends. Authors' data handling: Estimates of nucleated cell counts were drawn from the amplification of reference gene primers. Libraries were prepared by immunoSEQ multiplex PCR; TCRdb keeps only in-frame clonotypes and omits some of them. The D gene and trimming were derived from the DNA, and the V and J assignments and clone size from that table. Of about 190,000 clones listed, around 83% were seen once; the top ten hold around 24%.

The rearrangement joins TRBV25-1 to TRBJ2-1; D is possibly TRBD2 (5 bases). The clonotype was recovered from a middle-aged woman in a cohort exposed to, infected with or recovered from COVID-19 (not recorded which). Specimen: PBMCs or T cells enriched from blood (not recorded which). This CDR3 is CASSDTGTYNEQFF. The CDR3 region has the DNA TGTGCCAGCAGTGATACGGGGACCTACAATGAGCAGTTCTTC.